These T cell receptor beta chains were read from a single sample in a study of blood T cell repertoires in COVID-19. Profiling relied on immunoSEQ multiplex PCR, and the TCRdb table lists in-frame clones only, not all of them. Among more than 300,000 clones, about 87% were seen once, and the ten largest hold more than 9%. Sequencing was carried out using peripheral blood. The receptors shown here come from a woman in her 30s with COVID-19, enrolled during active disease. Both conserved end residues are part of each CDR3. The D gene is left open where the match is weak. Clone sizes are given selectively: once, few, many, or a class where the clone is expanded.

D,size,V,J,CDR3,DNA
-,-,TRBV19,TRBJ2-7,CASSIVPGNYEQYF,TGTGCCAGTAGTATAGTTCCAGGGAACTACGAGCAGTACTTC
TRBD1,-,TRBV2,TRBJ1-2,CASSGSGTGDSYTF,TGTGCCAGCAGTGGATCCGGGACAGGTGATAGCTACACCTTC
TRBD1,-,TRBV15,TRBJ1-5,CATSTGQGGGQPQHF,TGTGCCACCAGCACCGGACAGGGGGGCGGTCAGCCCCAGCATTTT
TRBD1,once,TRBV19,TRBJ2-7,CASSQFTGGKAYEQYF,TGTGCCAGTAGCCAATTTACAGGGGGAAAGGCCTACGAGCAGTACTTC
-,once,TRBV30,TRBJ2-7,CAWRPGLSYEQYF,TGTGCCTGGAGGCCTGGGCTGAGTTACGAGCAGTACTTC
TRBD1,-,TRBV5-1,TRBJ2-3,CASSLGQGNTDTQYF,TGCGCCAGCAGCTTGGGACAGGGTAACACAGATACGCAGTATTTT
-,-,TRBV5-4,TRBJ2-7,CASSATLGSYEQYF,TGTGCCAGCAGCGCGACACTAGGTTCCTACGAGCAGTACTTC
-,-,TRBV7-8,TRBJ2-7,CASSLGVRLAYEQYF,TGTGCCAGCAGCTTAGGCGTCAGGCTGGCCTACGAGCAGTACTTC
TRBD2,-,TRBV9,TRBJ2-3,CASSVAPSGRFPDTQYF,TGTGCCAGCAGCGTAGCTCCAAGCGGGAGGTTCCCAGATACGCAGTATTTT
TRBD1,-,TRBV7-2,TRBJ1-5,CASSPTGGVGQPQHF,TGTGCCAGCAGCCCAACAGGGGGCGTAGGTCAGCCCCAGCATTTT
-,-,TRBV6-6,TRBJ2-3,CASSYPVGGGTDTQYF,TGTGCCAGCAGTTACCCGGTGGGCGGGGGCACAGATACGCAGTATTTT
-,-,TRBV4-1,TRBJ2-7,CASSQEGRRVYEQYF,TGCGCCAGCAGCCAAGAAGGCAGGCGGGTATACGAGCAGTACTTC
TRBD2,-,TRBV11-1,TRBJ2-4,CASSLGLAGGNIQYF,TGTGCCAGCAGCTTAGGACTAGCGGGAGGGAACATTCAGTACTTC
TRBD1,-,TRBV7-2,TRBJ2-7,CASSFTGQGKYEQYF,TGTGCCAGCAGCTTCACCGGACAGGGGAAGTACGAGCAGTACTTC
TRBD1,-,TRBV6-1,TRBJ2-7,CASSGTGTGADYEQYF,TGTGCCAGCAGTGGTACCGGGACAGGGGCGGACTACGAGCAGTACTTC
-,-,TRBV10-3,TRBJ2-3,CAISAGSVQDTQYF,TGTGCCATCAGTGCTGGAAGCGTTCAAGATACGCAGTATTTT
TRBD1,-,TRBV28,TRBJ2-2,CASSRDSYTGELFF,TGTGCCAGCAGTCGGGACAGTTACACCGGGGAGCTGTTTTTT
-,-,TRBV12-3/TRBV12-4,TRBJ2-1,CASSFSSEQFF,TGTGCCAGCAGTTTTAGCAGTGAGCAGTTCTTC
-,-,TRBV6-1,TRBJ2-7,CASSEGTLIYEQYF,TGTGCCAGCAGTGAAGGGACTCTTATCTACGAGCAGTACTTC
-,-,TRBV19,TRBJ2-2,CASSFRETGELFF,TGTGCCAGTAGTTTCAGGGAAACCGGGGAGCTGTTTTTT
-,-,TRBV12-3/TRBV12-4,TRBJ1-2,CASSARGRGYTF,TGTGCCAGCAGTGCGCGGGGCCGCGGCTACACCTTC
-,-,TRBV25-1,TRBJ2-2,CASSDYRAVGELFF,TGTGCCAGCAGTGATTACAGGGCGGTCGGGGAGCTGTTTTTT
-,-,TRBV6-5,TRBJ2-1,CASSSTGGSYNEQFF,TGTGCCAGCAGCTCCACTGGAGGCTCCTACAATGAGCAGTTCTTC
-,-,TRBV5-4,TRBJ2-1,CASSLAPVSYNEQFF,TGTGCCAGCAGCTTGGCCCCAGTGTCCTACAATGAGCAGTTCTTC
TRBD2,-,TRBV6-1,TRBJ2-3,CASSEPLGGSGRFTDTQYF,TGTGCCAGCAGTGAACCGCTGGGGGGTAGCGGGAGGTTTACAGATACGCAGTATTTT
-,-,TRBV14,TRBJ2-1,CASSQDYGGGEQFF,TGTGCCAGCAGCCAAGATTACGGGGGAGGCGAGCAGTTCTTC
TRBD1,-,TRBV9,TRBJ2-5,CASSVTGTEYQETQYF,TGTGCCAGCAGCGTGACAGGGACAGAGTACCAAGAGACCCAGTACTTC
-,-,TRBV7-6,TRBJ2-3,CASSTSGLAATDTQYF,TGTGCCAGCAGCACCTCAGGTTTAGCGGCTACAGATACGCAGTATTTT
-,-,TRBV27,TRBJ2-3,CASSFEGLRGDTQYF,TGTGCCAGCAGTTTCGAGGGACTTAGGGGAGATACGCAGTATTTT
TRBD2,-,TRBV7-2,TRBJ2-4,CASSPFGTSGRGKNIQYF,TGTGCCAGCAGCCCATTCGGGACTAGCGGGAGGGGGAAAAACATTCAGTACTTC
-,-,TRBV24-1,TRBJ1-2,CATSGATNYGYTF,TGTGCCACCAGTGGGGCGACTAACTATGGCTACACCTTC
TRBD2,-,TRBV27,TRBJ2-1,CASSTGRLAGGNEQFF,TGTGCCAGCAGTACCGGCCGACTAGCGGGAGGGAATGAGCAGTTCTTC
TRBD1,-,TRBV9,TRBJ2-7,CASSVGQGPYEQYF,TGTGCCAGCAGCGTGGGACAGGGCCCCTACGAGCAGTACTTC
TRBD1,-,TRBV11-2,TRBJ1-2,CASSLKTGQYGYTF,TGTGCCAGCAGCTTAAAAACGGGACAGTATGGCTACACCTTC
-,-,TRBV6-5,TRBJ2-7,CASSYGGKVYEQYF,TGTGCCAGCAGTTATGGCGGCAAAGTCTACGAGCAGTACTTC
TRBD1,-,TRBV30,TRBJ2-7,CAWSVGTAYEQYF,TGTGCCTGGAGTGTGGGGACAGCCTACGAGCAGTACTTC
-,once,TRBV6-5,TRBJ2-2,CASSYRGPGTGELFF,TGTGCCAGCAGTTACAGAGGGCCGGGCACCGGGGAGCTGTTTTTT